These 27 T cell receptor beta chains originate from one sample sequenced in a study of glioma-infiltrating T cells after dendritic cell vaccination. The repertoire was sequenced with immunoSEQ multiplex PCR; TCRdb's copy has only in-frame clones and lacks some. The repertoire has about 67,000 clones, approximately 81% of them found once; the top ten carry around 8%. The sequencing here drew on blood, taken before dendritic cell vaccination. These receptors came from a human donor with glioblastoma.

This clone was recorded a few times. The chain couples TRBV7-2 to TRBJ2-2; the D gene is possibly TRBD1 (5 bases). From germline, CDR1 is SGHTA and CDR2 FQGNSA. V lost 11 bases and J lost 4, with 14 bases in between. There are 13 residues in the CDR3. DNA of the CDR3: TGTGCCGTGGGGCTAGGGATCACCGGGGAGCTGTTTTTT. Translating it yields CAVGLGITGELFF.

This clone has more than one count but fewer than ten. The V gene is TRBV10-3, the J gene TRBJ2-1; D unresolved. The germline gives CDR1 ENHRY, CDR2 SYGVKD. The CDR3 is made up of 11 amino acids. Trimming took off 10 bases at V and 5 bases at J, with 9 bases between the two ends. In nucleotides, the CDR3 is TGTGCCACCCTGGTAGACAATGAGCAGTTCTTC. Translated: CATLVDNEQFF.

J is TRBJ2-7 and V is TRBV4-1; 8 bases line up with TRBD1. CDR1 MGHRA and CDR2 YSYEKL come from the germline V gene. CDR3 size: 17 residues. V shed 0 bases, J shed 3 bases, and the junction held 10 bases outside the gene matches. DNA of the CDR3: TGCGCCAGCAGCCAAGAATGGGACAGGCCCTTTTACTACGAGCAGTACTTC. This encodes CASSQEWDRPFYYEQYF.

V gene TRBV25-1 combines with J gene TRBJ2-5; the match to TRBD1 covers 10 bases. The CDR3 length is 16 residues. Germline V lookup: CDR1 MGHDK, CDR2 SYGVNS. V was clipped by 2 bases and J by 0 bases; unmatched bases: 3. CDR3 nucleotide sequence: TGTGCCAGCAGTGAAGGGGACAGGGGTTACCAAGAGACCCAGTACTTC. It translates to CASSEGDRGYQETQYF.

V usage is TRBV6-1 and J usage is TRBJ1-6; D is perhaps TRBD1 (6 bases). The CDR3 sequence is 17 residues long. Germline V gene sequence: CDR1 MNHNS, CDR2 SASEGT. V shed 3 bases and J shed 0 bases, with 12 bases lying between them. CDR3 in DNA: TGTGCCAGCAGTGACAGGGGCGCAAGCTCCTATAATTCACCCCTCCACTTT. Residues: CASSDRGASSYNSPLHF.

This chain uses TRBV30 with TRBJ1-6; D not resolved. The ends were cut back, 1 base at V and 7 bases at J, with 8 bases in the middle. CDR1 is GTSNPN and CDR2 is SVGIG in the germline V gene (reference sequence). CDR3 size: 13 residues. CDR3 amino acids: CAWSDRLNSPLHF. The CDR3, as DNA: TGTGCCTGGAGTGACAGATTAAATTCACCCCTCCACTTT.

This clone was counted a few times. The CDR3 is CASSYGGGTEAFF. CDR3 nucleotide sequence: TGTGCCAGCAGTTACGGGGGCGGCACTGAAGCTTTCTTT. The gene calls are TRBV6-6 and TRBJ1-1; tentative D call: TRBD1 (6 bases). V was clipped by 2 bases and J by 4 bases, with 8 bases between them. The CDR3 totals 13 residues. Germline CDR1 MNHNY, CDR2 SVGAGI (reference sequence).

V and J are TRBV19 and TRBJ2-1; 10 nucleotides line up with TRBD2. The V and J ends lost 6 bases and 7 bases, in that order; junction bases with no gene match: 12. CDR1 and CDR2 (germline): LNHDA, SQIVND (reference sequence). This CDR3 has 16 amino acids. This CDR3 reads CASSPGGLAMGNEQFF. CDR3 bases: TGTGCCAGTAGCCCTGGGGGACTAGCGATGGGAAATGAGCAGTTCTTC.

The J gene is TRBJ2-5, the V gene TRBV5-1, with D possibly matching TRBD2 (5 bases). The CDR3 length is 15 residues. Germline values: CDR1 SGHRS, CDR2 YFSETQ. V shed 4 bases and J shed 4 bases, with 17 bases lying between them. The CDR3 region has the DNA TGCGCCAGCAGCCCCATGGACGGGATAGGAGAGACCCAGTACTTC. Amino acids: CASSPMDGIGETQYF.

V is TRBV7-2 and J is TRBJ1-2; TRBD1 aligns across 8 bases. V was clipped by 1 base and J by 8 bases; unmatched bases: 9. This CDR3 spans 15 amino acids. Germline CDR1 SGHTA, CDR2 FQGNSA. The CDR3 reads CASSLGGGTGRGYTF. CDR3 DNA sequence: TGTGCCAGCAGCTTAGGTGGGGGGACAGGACGGGGCTACACCTTC.

This chain joins TRBV27 and TRBJ2-1, with a tentative D call TRBD2 (6 bases). Looked up from germline, CDR1 is MNHEY and CDR2 is SMNVEV (reference sequence). V was clipped by 8 bases and J by 2 bases, with 16 bases between them. This CDR3 region has 15 residues. DNA for the CDR3: TGTGCCAGCCAAGACAGCGGGTTAACCTACAATGAGCAGTTCTTC. It codes for CASQDSGLTYNEQFF.

This chain connects TRBV7-2 to TRBJ2-1; 10 bases fit TRBD2. From germline, CDR1 is SGHTA and CDR2 FQGNSA. V lost 0 bases to trimming and J lost 8 bases; unmatched junction nucleotides: 10. This CDR3 comprises 17 residues. As DNA, the CDR3 is TGTGCCAGCAGCTTAGCGAGAACTAGCGGGGTGGGATATGAGCAGTTCTTC. It is translated as CASSLARTSGVGYEQFF.

The genes are TRBV7-8 and TRBJ1-2, with D tentatively TRBD1 (6 bases). Per germline, CDR1 SGHVS and CDR2 FQNEAQ. V was clipped by 5 bases and J by 4 bases, with 23 bases between them. CDR3 length: 17 residues. Written as DNA, the CDR3 is TGTGCCAGCAGCCCCGGGGCGTCCGCGGGGGCAGGCTATGGCTACACCTTC. This codes for CASSPGASAGAGYGYTF.

The chain joins TRBV4-1 to TRBJ2-5, with 11 bases lining up with TRBD2. CDR3 length: 16 residues. The junction had 7 bases not matched to a gene; V was cut back by 1 base and J by 6 bases. Germline V gives CDR1 MGHRA, CDR2 YSYEKL. CDR3 sequence reads: CASSQAIAGGQKTQYF. Written as DNA, the CDR3 is TGCGCCAGCAGCCAAGCGATAGCGGGGGGGCAAAAGACCCAGTACTTC.

The chain combines TRBV7-8 with TRBJ2-3, with D uncertain. Germline loops: CDR1 SGHVS, CDR2 FQNEAQ. V was cut by 4 bases and J by 4 bases, with 6 bases left in between. This CDR3 comprises 12 residues. The chain's CDR3 is CASSYEADTQYF. The CDR3 nucleotides read TGTGCCAGCAGCTACGAGGCAGATACGCAGTATTTT.

This chain uses TRBV7-2 with TRBJ2-3, with TRBD2 matching 11 bases. The junction had 6 bases not matched to a gene; V was cut back by 1 base and J by 6 bases. Per the germline V gene, CDR1 is SGHTA and CDR2 is FQGNSA. The CDR3 length is 16 residues. CDR3 coding DNA: TGTGCCAGCAGCTTAGATAGCGGGGGGGCAGTGGATACGCAGTATTTT. This codes for CASSLDSGGAVDTQYF.

As for this clone: This CDR3 is also generated by other DNA sequences in the sample. The DNA for the CDR3 is TGTGCCAGCAGGTTCTTAGACAGTGAAGCTTTCTTT. It encodes CASRFLDSEAFF. This rearrangement joins TRBV7-9 to TRBJ1-1, with D tentatively TRBD1 (5 bases). CDR1 is SEHNR and CDR2 is FQNEAQ in the germline V gene (reference sequence). This CDR3 contains 12 residues. Trimming took 6 bases from V and 7 from J, leaving 12 bases between them.

This clone occurred once. One end of the junction varies from germline; a read error may be responsible. Other DNA sequences in this sample translate to the same CDR3. The chain recombines TRBV6-1 with TRBJ1-2; D possibly corresponds to TRBD1 (5 bases). The V gene's germline CDR1 is MNHNS and CDR2 SASEGT. The CDR3 has 15 residues. CDR3 in DNA: TGTGCCAGCAGCGAAGGACACTTCACAAACTATGGCTACACCTTC. Its protein product is CASSEGHFTNYGYTF.

This chain joins TRBV15 and TRBJ1-1; TRBD1 agrees at 9 bases. The CDR3 runs 16 residues. V lost 2 bases and J lost 4; bases outside the gene matches: 8. Looked up from germline, CDR1 is LNHNV and CDR2 is YYDKDF (reference sequence). The CDR3, as DNA: TGTGCCACCAGCAGAACCATACAGGGGGCCGGCACTGAAGCTTTCTTT. This gives the protein CATSRTIQGAGTEAFF.

In this sample, this clone turned up many times. The J gene is TRBJ2-7, the V gene TRBV5-4, with 10 bases matching TRBD1. CDR1 and CDR2 (germline): SGHNT, YYREEE (reference sequence). J lost 2 bases, V lost 2 bases, and 7 bases had no gene match. This CDR3 spans 16 amino acids. The CDR3, as DNA: TGTGCCAGCAGCTTCGAGGACAGGGGGAACCCCTACGAGCAGTACTTC. Its translation: CASSFEDRGNPYEQYF.

CDR3 loop: CASSWGQNTEAFF. The CDR3 DNA reads TGTGCCAGCAGCTGGGGACAGAACACTGAAGCTTTCTTT. J is TRBJ1-1 and V is TRBV9; weak D call: TRBD1 (6 bases). Germline V gene data show CDR1 as SGDLS and CDR2 as YYNGEE. The CDR3 totals 13 residues. Trimming stripped 4 bases from V and 1 base from J, with 8 bases between.

J is TRBJ2-7 and V is TRBV27; the D gene is possibly TRBD1 (6 bases). V was trimmed by 5 bases and J by 2 bases, leaving 16 bases between them. The germline gives CDR1 MNHEY, CDR2 SMNVEV (reference sequence). This CDR3 is built from 15 residues. CDR3 region: CASSPNGQRTYEQYF. In DNA, the CDR3 is TGTGCCAGCAGTCCGAACGGACAGCGTACCTACGAGCAGTACTTC.

Notes on this clone: Other DNA variants within this sample encode the same CDR3. The rearrangement links TRBV6-6 to TRBJ1-2; unclear D gene. CDR1 is MNHNY, CDR2 SVGAGI, per germline (reference sequence). V was pared by 8 bases and J by 0 bases, with 10 bases between. The CDR3 totals 13 residues. The CDR3 protein is CASHDSPNYGYTF. In DNA, the CDR3 is TGTGCCAGCCACGATAGCCCTAACTATGGCTACACCTTC.

V is TRBV7-2 and J is TRBJ1-2; D may be TRBD1 (6 bases). Trimming pared 2 bases from V and 4 bases from J, leaving 11 bases between. The CDR3 runs 14 residues. Germline CDR1 reads SGHTA; CDR2 reads FQGNSA. CDR3 region: CASSLTPGVYGYTF. The CDR3 bases are TGTGCCAGCAGCTTAACCCCAGGGGTCTATGGCTACACCTTC.

The chain uses TRBV5-1 and TRBJ1-2, with D perhaps TRBD1 (6 bases). V lost 1 base and J 4 bases, leaving 11 bases between the germline ends. Germline CDR1 and CDR2: SGHRS and YFSETQ. This CDR3 is built from 14 residues. The DNA of the CDR3 is TGCGCCAGCAGCTTGCAGGACAGTATCTATGGCTACACCTTC. Amino acids: CASSLQDSIYGYTF.

The V gene is TRBV7-8, the J gene TRBJ2-3; TRBD2 agrees at 7 bases. The length of the CDR3 is 16 residues. J was trimmed by 0 bases and V by 4 bases; bases with no gene match: 7. Germline values: CDR1 SGHVS, CDR2 FQNEAQ. The CDR3 nucleotides are TGTGCCAGCAGCTCGAGAGCGGGAACGAGCACAGATACGCAGTATTTT. Translated: CASSSRAGTSTDTQYF.

The V gene is TRBV7-8, the J gene TRBJ2-7, with 10 bases identical to TRBD2. This CDR3 has 15 amino acids. Germline V gene sequence: CDR1 SGHVS, CDR2 FQNEAQ. With V trimmed by 1 base and J by 2 bases, 2 bases remained unmatched. CDR3 region: CASSLDTSGTYEQYF. CDR3 DNA: TGTGCCAGCAGCTTAGATACTAGCGGGACCTACGAGCAGTACTTC.